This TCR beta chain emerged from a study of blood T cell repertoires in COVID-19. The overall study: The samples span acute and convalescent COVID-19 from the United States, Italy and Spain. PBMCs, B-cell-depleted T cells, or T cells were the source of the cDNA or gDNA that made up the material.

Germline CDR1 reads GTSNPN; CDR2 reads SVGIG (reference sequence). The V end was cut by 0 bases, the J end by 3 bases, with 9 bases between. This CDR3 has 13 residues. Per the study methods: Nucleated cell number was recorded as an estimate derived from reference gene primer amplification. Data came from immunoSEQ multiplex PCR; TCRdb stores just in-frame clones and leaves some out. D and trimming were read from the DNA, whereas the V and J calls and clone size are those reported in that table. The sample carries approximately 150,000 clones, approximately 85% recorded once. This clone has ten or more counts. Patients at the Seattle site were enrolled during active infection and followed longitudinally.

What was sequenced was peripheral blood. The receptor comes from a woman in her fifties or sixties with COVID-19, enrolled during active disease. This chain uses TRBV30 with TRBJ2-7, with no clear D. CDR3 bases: TGTGCCTGGAGTGTATCGTTTCGCTACGAGCAGTACTTC. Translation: CAWSVSFRYEQYF.